Listed here are 3 T cell receptor beta chains from one sample, sequenced in a study of blood T cells in healthy people across ages. Together with a sample-barcoded 5' primer, a J-beta primer mix was included in a second PCR lasting about 6 to 12 cycles. TCRdb reprocessed the 5' RACE reads via MiXCR and lists one record per CDR3 protein. The sample holds approximately 800,000 distinct CDR3 sequences; more than 55% are singletons and the top ten take roughly 24%. Sequencing input: blood. The receptors here all came from a man in his forties in good health.

The chain joins TRBV25-1 to TRBJ1-2; 9 bases fit TRBD1. The germline CDR1 and CDR2 sequences are MGHDK and SYGVNS. This CDR3 region has 11 residues. Trimming took 8 bases from V and 8 from J; bases not matched to a gene: 3. CDR3 nucleotides: TGTGCCAGCCGGACAGGGGAAGGCTACACCTTC. The encoded protein is CASRTGEGYTF.

The V and J genes are TRBV6-2 or TRBV6-3 and TRBJ2-1, with D perhaps given as TRBD1 or TRBD2 (5 bases each). Matching the DNA end better, TRBJ2-7 makes the J call doubtful. Germline V gene lookup returns CDR1 MNHEY and CDR2 SVGEGT. The CDR3 sequence is 16 residues long. CDR3: CASSYWAGSTYNEQYF. The CDR3 nucleotides read TGTGCCAGCAGTTACTGGGCAGGGAGTACCTACAATGAGCAGTACTTC.

J is TRBJ2-5 and V is TRBV6-2 or TRBV6-3; TRBD2 matches at 13 bases. The CDR3 consists of 17 residues. Per germline, CDR1 MNHEY and CDR2 SVGEGT. The V gene end was trimmed by 2 bases and the J gene end by 5 bases; junction bases not matched to a gene: 8. In DNA, the CDR3 is TGTGCCAGCAGTTACCCTGGACTAGCGGGAGAGTGGGAGACCCAGTACTTC. It encodes CASSYPGLAGEWETQYF.